Listed below are T cell receptor beta chains from one sample, sequenced in a study of T cells in Graves' hyperthyroidism and ophthalmopathy. TCRdb reprocessed the multiplex PCR reads via MiXCR and lists one record per CDR3 protein. The table lists approximately 700,000 distinct CDR3 sequences, around 15% of them singletons, with around 8.1% in the top ten. The sequencing sample was made of blood. The receptors were sampled from a young man with Graves' hyperthyroidism. The CDR3 runs from the conserved cysteine through the conserved F or W. A D gene is named only where the DNA matches it firmly. Not every row has a clone size; where given, it reads once, few, many or a size class.

many	TRBJ2-5	-	TRBV3-1	TGTGCCAGCAGCCAAGATTTGGCTAGTCAAGAGACCCAGTACTTC	CASSQDLASQETQYF
few	TRBJ2-7	-	TRBV10-3	TGTGCCATCAGTGAGTGGCAATTCGGGGAGCAGTACTTC	CAISEWQFGEQYF
many	TRBJ1-2	-	TRBV28	TGTGCCAGCAGTTTGGCATATAACTATGGCTACACCTTC	CASSLAYNYGYTF
many	TRBJ2-3	-	TRBV2	TGTGCCAGCAGAAAGGGTTTTACAGATACGCAGTATTTT	CASRKGFTDTQYF
-	TRBJ2-7	-	TRBV3-1	TGTGCCAGCAGCCAAACTAACCTCCCGCAGTACTTC	CASSQTNLPQYF
many	TRBJ1-2	-	TRBV30	TGTGCCTGCAGTTCCCCCCGCAGTAGAAATGGCTACACCTTC	CACSSPRSRNGYTF
-	TRBJ1-1	-	TRBV10-3	TGTGCCATCAAATTTTCCAGGGGATCTACCGCTGAAGCTTTCTTT	CAIKFSRGSTAEAFF
-	TRBJ2-3	TRBD2	TRBV30	TGTGCCTGGATAGGCGGGACTAGCGGCATTTTGGATACGCAGTATTTT	CAWIGGTSGILDTQYF
many	TRBJ2-1	-	TRBV24-1	TGTGCCACCAGTGATTTAGCGGCCTCCTACAATGAGCAGTTCTTC	CATSDLAASYNEQFF
few	TRBJ2-7	TRBD2	TRBV4-1	TGCGCCAGCAGCCGACGTAGCGGGAGTGGCAACGAGCAGTACTTC	CASSRRSGSGNEQYF
-	TRBJ2-4	-	TRBV30	TGTGCCTGGAGTCTTCAGGACATTCAGTACTTC	CAWSLQDIQYF
few	TRBJ2-1	TRBD2	TRBV27	TGTGCCAGCAGTCACCTAGCGGGAGGTGAATCCTACAATGAGCAGTTCTTC	CASSHLAGGESYNEQFF
-	TRBJ2-7	-	TRBV20-1	TGCAGTGCTAGAAGGGCAGGGGCCCCCTACGAGCAGTACTTC	CSARRAGAPYEQYF
once	TRBJ2-6	TRBD2	TRBV20-1	TGCAGTGCTTCCTGGACTAGCGGGAAAGTTGTGGCCAACGTCCTGACTTTC	CSASWTSGKVVANVLTF
few	TRBJ2-3	-	TRBV27	TGTGCCACCGGGCCGTACACAGATACGCAGTATTTT	CATGPYTDTQYF
many	TRBJ2-7	TRBD2	TRBV28	TGTGCCAGCAGTTCCCCTAGCGGAGCCTACGAGCAGTACTTC	CASSSPSGAYEQYF
few	TRBJ1-5	TRBD1	TRBV19	TGTGCCAGTAGTACCCGGGACAGGGGGCTCCGGGGGCCCCAGCATTTT	CASSTRDRGLRGPQHF
many	TRBJ2-7	-	TRBV13	TGTGCCAGCAGCTTCCGTGGGGCGGGCAGGTACGAGCAGTACTTC	CASSFRGAGRYEQYF
few	TRBJ1-5	TRBD1	TRBV11-2	TGTGCCAGCAGCTTTGGGACAGCGAATCAGCCCCAGCATTTT	CASSFGTANQPQHF
-	TRBJ2-7	TRBD2	TRBV20-1	TGCAGTGCTAGAGATCCCCGACTAGCAGCCGAGCAGTACTTC	CSARDPRLAAEQYF
-	TRBJ2-1	TRBD1	TRBV19	TGTGCCAGTAGTATATCTGACAGGGCCGGCAGGCAGTTCTTC	CASSISDRAGRQFF
-	TRBJ2-7	-	TRBV7-2	TGTGCCAGCAGCCACGGGGCTGTTGTGGGGAGCGAGCAGTACTTC	CASSHGAVVGSEQYF
many	TRBJ1-1	-	TRBV12-3/TRBV12-4	TGTGCCAGCAGCTTCGCGAACACTGAAGCTTTCTTT	CASSFANTEAFF
many	TRBJ2-1	TRBD1	TRBV11-3	TGTGCCAGCAGCCCCGGCTACAGGGGGTATAGCTCCTACAATGAGCAGTTCTTC	CASSPGYRGYSSYNEQFF
once	TRBJ2-7	TRBD1	TRBV10-3	TGTGCCATCAGTGGGACAGGAGACTACGAGCAGTACTTC	CAISGTGDYEQYF
-	TRBJ1-4	TRBD1	TRBV20-1	TGCAGTGCCTTAGACAGGGCTGCTAATGAAAAACTGTTTTTT	CSALDRAANEKLFF
few	TRBJ2-5	-	TRBV6-1	TGTGCCAGCAGTCAAAGATCGACCCAGTACTTC	CASSQRSTQYF
-	TRBJ2-6	TRBD1	TRBV28	TGTGCCAGCAGAGGTCGCGCAGGGGGCCCAGCCAACGTCCCGACTTTC	CASRGRAGGPANVPTF
many	TRBJ2-7	-	TRBV20-1	TGCAGTGCTAGACAGGGTCCCTACGAGCAGTACTTC	CSARQGPYEQYF
-	TRBJ2-3	-	TRBV18	TGTGCCAGCTCTCCGGCCCGGGAAGGTACGCAGTATTTT	CASSPAREGTQYF
many	TRBJ2-3	-	TRBV20-1	TGCAGTGCTATGAGCACAGATACGCAGTATTTT	CSAMSTDTQYF
once	TRBJ2-5	TRBD1	TRBV29-1	TGCAGCGTTCACGGACAGGGAGGTCAAGAGACCCAGTACTTC	CSVHGQGGQETQYF
many	TRBJ2-3	-	TRBV6-2/TRBV6-3	TGTGCCAGCAGTTACTCGCGAGAGACTAGAGATACGCAGTATTTT	CASSYSRETRDTQYF
-	TRBJ1-3	-	TRBV6-1	TGTGCCAGCAGATCCCAAGGGGCTTACTCTGGAAACACCATATATTTT	CASRSQGAYSGNTIYF
many	TRBJ2-7	-	TRBV30	TGTGCCTGGGGGCGGGTCGAGCAGTACTTC	CAWGRVEQYF
many	TRBJ2-7	-	TRBV20-1	TGCAGTGCTAAGCAACCCTGGACTCTCTACGAGCAGTACTTC	CSAKQPWTLYEQYF
-	TRBJ1-6	-	TRBV7-8	TGTGCCAGCAGCTTAGAGGGACAAAGCTCCTATAATTCACCCCTCCACTTT	CASSLEGQSSYNSPLHF
many	TRBJ2-3	TRBD2	TRBV7-9	TGTGCCAGCACCACTAGCGGGTCTCCTGGGACGCAGTATTTT	CASTTSGSPGTQYF
few	TRBJ2-7	TRBD1	TRBV28	TGTGCCAGCAGTTCGCCGGGACAGGGAGGATGGTACGAGCAGTACTTC	CASSSPGQGGWYEQYF
few	TRBJ2-1	TRBD2	TRBV20-1	TGCAGTGCTAGAGTAACGACTAGCGGGAGACACTACAATGAGCAGTTCTTC	CSARVTTSGRHYNEQFF
many	TRBJ2-2	TRBD1	TRBV18	TGTGCCAGCTCACCGGGACAGGCGAACACCGGGGAGCTGTTTTTT	CASSPGQANTGELFF